These T cell receptor beta chains were read from a single sample in a study of T cells expressing NK-cell markers. One entry per CDR3 protein, without DNA, is what TCRdb gives after re-calling the 5' RACE reads. The sample table includes almost 450,000 distinct CDR3 sequences. The sequenced sample was blood T cells: a sorted CD56 or NKG2C T cell subset, CD4+ or CD8+ T cells, or bulk PBMC T cells (not recorded which). These receptors were collected from a woman between 18 and 70 years old in good health. Each CDR3 is given with its conserved first and last residue. The order of the fields is J gene, V gene, CDR3 protein.

>TRBJ1-5|TRBV12-3/TRBV12-4
CASSRRRDQPQHF
>TRBJ2-7|TRBV20-1
CSAREVGSYEQYF
>TRBJ1-4|TRBV11-2
CASSLGPAVNEKLFF
>TRBJ2-5|TRBV6-2/TRBV6-3
CASSYRASGSPETQYF
>TRBJ2-5|TRBV5-6
CASSRTEQEVYQETQYF
>TRBJ2-3|TRBV5-1
CASSLVVAETDTQYF
>TRBJ2-4|TRBV19
CASRAAGAKNIQYF
>TRBJ2-7|TRBV18
CASSPPGPGEQYF
>TRBJ2-5|TRBV24-1
CATSDPSSGRVQETQYF
>TRBJ2-2|TRBV4-2
CASSQGGKTGELFF
>TRBJ2-2|TRBV2
CASSYSQIPWPHPELFF
>TRBJ2-3|TRBV5-1
CASSLEGTLSTDTQYF
>TRBJ1-1|TRBV6-5
CASSYDREEEAFF
>TRBJ1-1|TRBV11-2
CASSLVTGPAFF
>TRBJ2-2|TRBV18
CASSPSGGTNTGELFF
>TRBJ2-1|TRBV11-2
CASSLGSNYNEQFF
>TRBJ2-2|TRBV10-2
CASSAGTNTGELFF
>TRBJ1-1|TRBV7-9
CASSVTWDGEAFF
>TRBJ2-7|TRBV3-1
CASSWLGARSYEQYF
>TRBJ2-1|TRBV12-3/TRBV12-4
CASEGTAYYNEQFF
>TRBJ2-6|TRBV12-3/TRBV12-4
CASSPAMLGANVLTF
>TRBJ1-2|TRBV30
CAWSVNGIYGYTF
>TRBJ2-3|TRBV25-1
CASRGRASSTDTQYF
>TRBJ2-1|TRBV11-2
CASSPARALDYEQFF
>TRBJ1-2|TRBV6-5
CASSYPGGGARGYGYTF
>TRBJ2-3|TRBV7-2
CASSSRRRGRTDTQYF
>TRBJ2-3|TRBV4-3
CASSQGLTTDTQYF
>TRBJ2-1|TRBV7-2
CASSLPASGGYSYNEQFF
>TRBJ2-3|TRBV15
CATSRALADTQYF
>TRBJ2-3|TRBV4-3
CASSPRRGGRGDTQYF
>TRBJ1-1|TRBV6-2/TRBV6-3
CASSYEPGGNTEAFF
>TRBJ2-3|TRBV7-3
CASSSGPLAKDTQYF
>TRBJ2-7|TRBV7-2
CASSAGLFSSYEQYF
>TRBJ2-7|TRBV6-1
CASSEIAGVVEQYF
>TRBJ2-1|TRBV15
CAVPSGGNYNEQFF
>TRBJ2-7|TRBV19
CASSPAGVNYEQYF
>TRBJ2-1|TRBV18
CASSPRGIDEQFF
>TRBJ2-4|TRBV5-4
CASSLAWGGPKNIQYF
>TRBJ1-5|TRBV20-1
CSAQPGSNQPQHF
>TRBJ1-4|TRBV5-6
CASSGLGLNEKLFF
>TRBJ1-1|TRBV11-2
CASSSSDRGNTEAFF
>TRBJ2-3|TRBV4-3
CASSQAVGGADTQYF
>TRBJ2-3|TRBV15
CATRLTSGGVGDTQYF
>TRBJ2-3|TRBV29-1
CSVQTWDRTDTQYF
>TRBJ1-6|TRBV15
CATSGGNSPLHF
>TRBJ2-2|TRBV29-1
CSGSGLFAGELFF
>TRBJ2-5|TRBV5-1
CASSLVAGVQETQYF
>TRBJ2-3|TRBV7-2
CASSFDGAGTDTQYF
>TRBJ2-5|TRBV12-3/TRBV12-4
CASSSSTQETQYF
>TRBJ2-1|TRBV27
CASSLLGQNEQFF
>TRBJ2-1|TRBV4-3
CASRDARELKGEQFF
>TRBJ2-7|TRBV14
CASRQGQNSYEQYF
>TRBJ1-1|TRBV10-3
CAISESTGTEAFF
>TRBJ1-4|TRBV9
CASSVEPGSNEKLFF
>TRBJ2-1|TRBV7-8
CASSHLGLGSGGADEQFF